The next 2 T cell receptor beta chains were all read from a single sample in a study of cytomegalovirus exposure and HLA in healthy donors. The table came from immunoSEQ multiplex PCR; TCRdb's copy has only in-frame clones and leaves some out. The sample records approximately 200,000 clones, around 90% being singletons. Sequencing was performed on PBMCs. The receptors here all came from a young woman in good health and CMV-seronegative.

About this clone: Other DNA sequences in the same sample also yield this CDR3. The chain recombines TRBV9 with TRBJ2-7; TRBD1 is a possible D gene (6 bases). The CDR3 spans 14 residues. Per the germline V gene, CDR1 is SGDLS and CDR2 is YYNGEE. V gave up 0 bases and J gave up 2 bases, with 9 bases separating them. CDR3 loop: CASSVGGQTYEQYF. The CDR3 DNA reads as TGTGCCAGCAGCGTAGGGGGGCAAACCTACGAGCAGTACTTC. The complete variable domain, with remaining parts taken from reference TRBV9 and TRBJ2-7, reads DSGVTQTPKHLITATGQRVTLRCSPRSGDLSVYWYQQSLDQGLQFLIQYYNGEERAKGNILERFSAQQFPDLHSELNLSSLELGDSALYFCASSVGGQTYEQYFGPGTRLTVT.

This sequence joins TRBV27 and TRBJ2-5; 7 nucleotides agree with TRBD2. The CDR3 has 14 amino acids. The germline CDR1 and CDR2 sequences are MNHEY and SMNVEV (reference sequence). J gave up 6 bases and V 6 bases, and 10 bases lay outside the gene matches. CDR3 sequence reads: CASRLSGTVKTQYF. The CDR3 DNA reads as TGTGCCAGCAGGCTAAGCGGGACTGTCAAGACCCAGTACTTC.